Below are 28 T cell receptor beta chains sequenced from a single sample in a study of T cell repertoires in cytomegalovirus infection. TCRdb re-called the reads with MiXCR, one entry per CDR3 protein. The sample lists fewer than 850,000 distinct CDR3 sequences; around 29% were seen once. No antigen has been identified for these receptors. The sample here was cultured CD8+ T cells from PBMCs, taken from culture after CMV antigen stimulation. These receptor sequences come from a human donor in good health (CMV status not recorded). Some clones in this sample may be carry-over from other donors' samples.

This chain joins TRBV27 and TRBJ2-2; D gene uncertain. Germline assignment: CDR1 MNHEY and CDR2 SMNVEV (reference sequence). This CDR3 has 15 amino acids. V was shortened by 3 bases and J by 0 bases, with 8 bases between the two germline ends. CDR3 coding DNA: TGTGCCAGCAGTTTTTCCAGGACGAACACCGGGGAGCTGTTTTTT. It codes for CASSFSRTNTGELFF.

This clonotype showed up just a few times. This chain links TRBV12-5 with TRBJ2-7; 7 bases match TRBD2. V gave up 5 bases and J gave up 2 bases; unmatched junction bases: 9. Germline assignment: CDR1 LGHNT and CDR2 FRNRAP. CDR3 length: 15 amino acids. The CDR3 DNA reads TGTGCTAGTGGTCTAGGACGGGGAGGGACCTACGAGCAGTACTTC. This translates into CASGLGRGGTYEQYF.

The chain links TRBV7-6 to TRBJ1-4; D is unclear. The CDR3 spans 16 residues. The germline gives CDR1 SGHVS, CDR2 FNYEAQ. Trimming stripped 5 bases from V and 5 bases from J, with 18 bases between. The CDR3 loop is CASSPKTAAGNEKLFF. CDR3 nucleotides: TGTGCCAGCAGCCCCAAGACGGCGGCCGGAAATGAAAAACTGTTTTTT.

The chain employs TRBV6-8 and TRBJ1-2; 10 bases are shared with TRBD1. Germline V gene data show CDR1 as MNHGY and CDR2 as SAAAGT. V lost 5 bases, J lost 5 bases, and 11 bases stayed unmatched. The CDR3 spans 16 residues. The CDR3 coding sequence is TGTGCCAGCAGTCTTCGTGCGGACAGGGGGGATTATGGCTACACCTTC. This encodes CASSLRADRGDYGYTF.

This clonotype appeared a few times. This chain links TRBV27 with TRBJ2-6, with D tentatively TRBD1 (5 bases). The CDR3 contains 17 residues. CDR1 and CDR2 (germline): MNHEY, SMNVEV (reference sequence). The V gene lost 2 bases and the J gene lost 0 bases, with 11 bases spanning the gap. CDR3 nucleotides: TGTGCCAGCAGTTTAGGGGCTGTTAGCTCTGGGGCCAACGTCCTGACTTTC. It translates to CASSLGAVSSGANVLTF. Complete variable domain (other parts from reference TRBV27 and TRBJ2-6): EAQVTQNPRYLITVTGKKLTVTCSQNMNHEYMSWYRQDPGLGLRQIYYSMNVEVTDKGDVPEGYKVSRKEKRNFPLILESPSPNQTSLYFCASSLGAVSSGANVLTFGAGSRLTVL.

The chain carries TRBV6-2 or TRBV6-3 and TRBJ2-7, with a weak D call TRBD2 (6 bases). CDR1 and CDR2 (germline): MNHEY, SVGEGT. CDR3 length: 15 residues. V lost 6 bases to trimming and J lost 3 bases, with 18 bases between them. The CDR3 bases are TGTGCCAGCAGCCTCGCGGGGCGGGGAAACTACGAGCAGTACGTC. Amino acids: CASSLAGRGNYEQYV.

This clonotype showed up just a few times. This chain links TRBV12-5 with TRBJ2-2; D remains ambiguous. The length of the CDR3 is 13 residues. Per germline, CDR1 LGHNT and CDR2 FRNRAP. Deletions cut 0 bases from V and 7 bases from J, with 6 bases between. For the CDR3, the DNA is TGTGCTAGTGGTTTGGTAACCGTCGGGGAGCTGTTTTTT. Amino acid sequence: CASGLVTVGELFF. Full variable domain (rest looked up from reference TRBV12-5 and TRBJ2-2): DARVTQTPRHKVTEMGQEVTMRCQPILGHNTVFWYRQTMMQGLELLAYFRNRAPLDDSGMPKDRFSAEMPDATLATLKIQPSEPRDSAVYFCASGLVTVGELFFGEGSRLTVL.

This clonotype was detected ten times or more. This chain's CDR3 is CSVEEGSYGYTF. The CDR3 DNA follows: TGCAGCGTTGAAGAGGGGAGCTATGGCTACACCTTC. J is TRBJ1-2 and V is TRBV29-1; D gene ambiguous. The CDR3 sequence is 12 residues long. V was clipped by 0 bases and J by 4 bases, with 6 bases between them. Germline V CDR1 and CDR2: SQVTM, ANQGSEA.

This clonotype was seen a few times. The chain has TRBV12-3 or TRBV12-4 and TRBJ1-1, with 7 bases lining up with TRBD1. The CDR3 runs to 18 residues. V lost 1 base and J lost 3; bases outside the gene matches: 14. The CDR3 nucleotides read TGTGCCAGCAGTTTAGACAGGGGCCAACCAATGTTGGACACTGAAGCTTTCTTT. Amino acid sequence: CASSLDRGQPMLDTEAFF.

This clonotype was seen once. The gene calls are TRBV19 and TRBJ1-1, with no clear D. The CDR3 runs 14 residues. Germline V gene sequence: CDR1 LNHDA, CDR2 SQIVND (reference sequence). V lost 6 bases to trimming and J lost 4 bases, with 15 bases between them. DNA for the CDR3: TGTGCCAGTAGCCGGAAGGGCGCGGTCACTGAAGCTTTCTTT. Translated, it gives CASSRKGAVTEAFF.

V usage is TRBV20-1 and J usage is TRBJ1-1; tentatively, D is TRBD1 (6 bases). V was trimmed by 3 bases and J by 3 bases, leaving 17 bases between them. This CDR3 comprises 15 residues. Germline CDR1 and CDR2: DFQATT and SNEGSKA (reference sequence). The CDR3 is CSARSWGLTDTEAFF. In DNA, the CDR3 is TGCAGTGCTAGGTCTTGGGGGCTGACGGACACTGAAGCTTTCTTT.

The rearrangement links TRBV27 to TRBJ1-6; a possible D gene is TRBD1 (5 bases). This CDR3 contains 16 residues. V was clipped by 10 bases and J by 0 bases, with 16 bases between them. Germline V lookup: CDR1 MNHEY, CDR2 SMNVEV (reference sequence). CDR3 sequence: CATAVGGSSYNSPLHF. As DNA, the CDR3 is TGTGCCACGGCGGTTGGGGGGAGCTCCTATAATTCACCCCTCCACTTT.

DNA of the CDR3: TGTGCCACGTGGGAGGGGTACAATCAGCCCCAGCATTTT. Protein product: CATWEGYNQPQHF. The chain combines TRBV27 with TRBJ1-5, with D tentatively TRBD1 (5 bases). V lost 10 bases, J lost 3 bases, and 13 bases lay in between. CDR3 size: 13 residues. Per the germline V gene, CDR1 is MNHEY and CDR2 is SMNVEV (reference sequence).

The chain is built from TRBV5-6 and TRBJ1-1, with 9 nucleotides matching TRBD1. The length of the CDR3 is 16 residues. The V gene end was trimmed by 4 bases and the J gene end by 4 bases; junction bases not matched to a gene: 11. The germline V gene encodes CDR1 SGHDT and CDR2 YYEEEE. The CDR3 is CASSLGTGFVGTEAFF. CDR3 coding DNA: TGTGCCAGCAGCCTCGGGACAGGGTTTGTTGGCACTGAAGCTTTCTTT.

In this sample, this clonotype is medium-sized. This chain uses TRBV7-6 with TRBJ2-4, with D maybe TRBD2 (5 bases). The CDR3 covers 15 residues. Germline assignment: CDR1 SGHVS and CDR2 FNYEAQ. The V gene lost 5 bases and the J gene lost 0 bases, with 11 bases spanning the gap. CDR3 sequence reads: CASSPNRGAKNIQYF. CDR3 sequence (DNA): TGTGCCAGCAGCCCAAACCGGGGAGCCAAAAACATTCAGTACTTC.

This chain joins TRBV6-2 or TRBV6-3 and TRBJ2-1; a weak D match, TRBD2 (5 bases). CDR3 length: 18 amino acids. V was clipped by 1 base and J by 0 bases, with 16 bases between them. Germline CDR1 reads MNHEY; CDR2 reads SVGEGT. This CDR3 reads CASSYWVRTSSSYNEQFF. The CDR3 DNA reads TGTGCCAGCAGTTACTGGGTCAGGACTTCGAGCTCCTACAATGAGCAGTTCTTC.

V gene TRBV15 combines with J gene TRBJ2-5, with 7 positions matching TRBD1. J was trimmed by 2 bases and V by 5 bases; bases with no gene match: 8. CDR3 length equals 15 residues. Per the germline V gene, CDR1 is LNHNV and CDR2 is YYDKDF (reference sequence). The DNA of the CDR3 is TGTGCCACCAGCTTCCACCGGGACAGTCAAGAGACCCAGTACTTC. This codes for CATSFHRDSQETQYF.

Concerning this clonotype itself: At one end the junction does not follow the germline gene, possibly because of a read error. V is TRBV27 and J is TRBJ1-5; no definite D call. The CDR3 runs to 14 residues. Germline V CDR1 and CDR2: MNHEY, SMNVEV (reference sequence). The CDR3 sequence: CASSLSEGNQPRHF. For the CDR3, the DNA is TGTGCCAGCAGTTTATCGGAGGGCAATCAGCCCCGGCATTTT.

This clonotype was counted a few times. V usage is TRBV6-5 and J usage is TRBJ2-5, with 8 bases that match TRBD1. The CDR3 consists of 14 residues. Germline values: CDR1 MNHEY, CDR2 SVGAGI. V was clipped by 5 bases and J by 0 bases; unmatched bases: 2. The CDR3 DNA is TGTGCCAGCAGTAGACAGGGGTACCAAGAGACCCAGTACTTC. Translated, it gives CASSRQGYQETQYF.

This clonotype was seen only a few times. CDR3 residues: CASSLGLLVDYGYTF. CDR3 coding DNA: TGTGCCAGCAGTTTGGGCCTCCTAGTGGACTATGGCTACACCTTC. This sequence joins TRBV6-2 or TRBV6-3 and TRBJ1-2; D unclear. V gave up 4 bases and J gave up 3 bases, with 15 bases separating them. Germline V gene sequence: CDR1 MNHEY, CDR2 SVGEGT. The CDR3 has 15 residues.

V is TRBV7-9 and J is TRBJ2-3; 8 bases agree with TRBD1. CDR1 SEHNR and CDR2 FQNEAQ come from the germline V gene (reference sequence). Trimming removed 0 bases from V and 5 bases from J; junction bases left unmatched: 4. This CDR3 has 15 amino acids. The CDR3 DNA reads as TGTGCCAGCAGCTTAGCGTGGACAGGGCTAGATACGCAGTATTTT. Residues: CASSLAWTGLDTQYF.

The chain is built from TRBV7-6 and TRBJ1-1; possible D gene TRBD1, 5 bases. V was clipped by 5 bases and J by 0 bases, with 10 bases between them. The germline CDR1 and CDR2 sequences are SGHVS and FNYEAQ. The CDR3 consists of 14 residues. Here the CDR3 reads CASSRREVNTEAFF. CDR3 sequence (DNA): TGTGCCAGCAGCCGCAGGGAGGTGAACACTGAAGCTTTCTTT.

In the case of this clonotype: At one end, the junction sequence differs from germline, possibly due to a read error. The rearrangement links TRBV5-1 to TRBJ1-1; the D is unclear. The V gene's germline CDR1 is SGHRS and CDR2 YFSETQ. This CDR3 comprises 11 residues. The CDR3 nucleotides read TGTGCCAGAACAGACCCGTATGAAGCTTTCTTT. Translated, it gives CARTDPYEAFF.

This clonotype was observed a few times. This chain uses TRBV4-2 with TRBJ2-3; TRBD2 matches at 12 bases. The CDR3 is 20 residues long. Trimming removed 1 base from V and 0 bases from J; junction bases left unmatched: 11. CDR1 is LGHNA, CDR2 YNFKEQ, per germline. CDR3 DNA: TGTGCCAGCAGCCAAGGACTAGCGGGAGAGAGTTCGACTAGCACAGATACGCAGTATTTT. It codes for CASSQGLAGESSTSTDTQYF.

The table lists this clonotype with a few counts. The V gene is TRBV25-1, the J gene TRBJ2-7, with TRBD1 identical over 8 bases. CDR1 and CDR2 from the germline V gene are MGHDK and SYGVNS. V was clipped by 6 bases and J by 2 bases; unmatched bases: 9. This CDR3 comprises 15 residues. CDR3 bases: TGTGCCAGCAGCCCGGGACAGGACCCTACCTACGAGCAGTACTTC. Encoded protein: CASSPGQDPTYEQYF.

The CDR3 coding sequence is TGTGCCAGCAGAACCGGGACGGGGATCTCCTACGAGCAGTACTTC. It is translated as CASRTGTGISYEQYF. The chain recombines TRBV27 with TRBJ2-7, with D perhaps being TRBD1 or TRBD2 (5 bases each). CDR3 size: 15 residues. V lost 6 bases and J 0 bases, leaving 15 bases between the germline ends. CDR1 and CDR2 (germline): MNHEY, SMNVEV (reference sequence).

The rearrangement joins TRBV19 to TRBJ1-1; TRBD1 matches at 7 bases. CDR1 LNHDA and CDR2 SQIVND come from the germline V gene (reference sequence). The CDR3 covers 15 residues. The J segment lost 5 bases and the V segment lost 4 bases, leaving 10 bases of the junction unmatched. The CDR3 is CASSTKQGVKTEAFF. CDR3 bases: TGTGCCAGTAGTACCAAGCAGGGGGTCAAAACTGAAGCTTTCTTT. Full variable domain (rest looked up from reference TRBV19 and TRBJ1-1): DGGITQSPKYLFRKEGQNVTLSCEQNLNHDAMYWYRQDPGQGLRLIYYSQIVNDFQKGDIAEGYSVSREKKESFPLTVTSAQKNPTAFYLCASSTKQGVKTEAFFGQGTRLTVV.

The chain joins TRBV19 to TRBJ1-1; TRBD1 might be the D (5 bases). This CDR3 region has 15 residues. V was cut by 3 bases and J by 0 bases, with 11 bases left in between. Germline assignment: CDR1 LNHDA and CDR2 SQIVND (reference sequence). The CDR3 region has the DNA TGTGCCAGTAGTATCGCCAGGGCCTTGAACACTGAAGCTTTCTTT. Residues: CASSIARALNTEAFF.